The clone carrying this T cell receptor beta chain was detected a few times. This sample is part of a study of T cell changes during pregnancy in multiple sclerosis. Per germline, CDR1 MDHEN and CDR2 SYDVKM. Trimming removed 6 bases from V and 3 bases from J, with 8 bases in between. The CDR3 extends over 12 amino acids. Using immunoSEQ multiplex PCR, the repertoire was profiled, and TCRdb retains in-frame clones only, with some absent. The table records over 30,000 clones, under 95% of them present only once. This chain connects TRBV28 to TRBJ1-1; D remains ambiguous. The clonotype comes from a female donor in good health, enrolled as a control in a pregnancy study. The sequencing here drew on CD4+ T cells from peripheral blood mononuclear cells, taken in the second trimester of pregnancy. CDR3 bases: TGTGCCAGCAGCCCTCGGTACACTGAAGCTTTCTTT. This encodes CASSPRYTEAFF.